These 24 T cell receptor beta chains came from one sample sequenced in a study of T cell responses to AZD1222 COVID-19 vaccine (dated by TCRdb to about 2021). Library preparation was by the immunoSEQ multiplex PCR assay. As stored in TCRdb, this immuneACCESS dataset retains in-frame rearrangements with V and J assigned. A fraction of the clones does not appear; measured against another copy, unresolved V genes explain less than half of the discrepancy, and the remainder lacks a known reason. For this sample there are about 98,000 clones; 70% to 90% appear just once. The ten largest clones add up to approximately 6.3% of the sample. The label giving this sample's time point can be read as: baseline before first vaccination. Sequencing was performed on peripheral blood, taken on day 0 of AZD1222 vaccination. These receptors all come from an adult in good health.

The V and J genes are TRBV30 and TRBJ1-2; D gene unclear. This CDR3 has 11 residues. Trimming stripped 1 base from V and 6 bases from J, with 6 bases between. Germline CDR1 and CDR2: GTSNPN and SVGIG (reference sequence). The CDR3 sequence: CAWSERNGYTF. The CDR3 DNA sequence: TGTGCCTGGAGTGAAAGGAATGGCTACACCTTC.

This sequence joins TRBV4-1 and TRBJ2-2; D is ambiguous. The germline V and J ends were trimmed by 7 bases and 5 bases, with 8 bases remaining between them. This CDR3 is 12 amino acids long. Germline CDR1 MGHRA, CDR2 YSYEKL. CDR3 DNA: TGCGCCAGCACCGGAAGTACCGGGGAGCTGTTTTTT. This codes for CASTGSTGELFF.

The sample holds one count of this clone. The chain has TRBV19 and TRBJ1-5; D is possibly TRBD1 (5 bases). Germline V gives CDR1 LNHDA, CDR2 SQIVND (reference sequence). Trimming took off 3 bases at V and 9 bases at J, with 24 bases between the two ends. The length of the CDR3 is 17 residues. CDR3 protein: CASSIGFGAQGLRPQHF. The CDR3 region has the DNA TGTGCCAGTAGTATTGGGTTCGGAGCCCAGGGTTTGCGGCCCCAGCATTTT.

This chain connects TRBV24-1 to TRBJ2-1, with 8 bases fitting TRBD2. V was pared by 3 bases and J by 4 bases, with 7 bases of the junction left unmatched. The CDR3 totals 16 residues. The germline V gene has CDR1 KGHDR and CDR2 SFDVKD. As DNA, the CDR3 is TGTGCCACCAGTGATCCGACGACTAGCGTGTACAATGAGCAGTTCTTC. Amino acid sequence: CATSDPTTSVYNEQFF.

As regards this clone: At one of its ends the junction is not consistent with the germline gene, which may arise from a read error. The V and J genes are TRBV5-8 and TRBJ1-3, with D tentatively TRBD1 (6 bases). The CDR3 totals 15 residues. Germline values: CDR1 SGHTS, CDR2 YDEGEE. This chain's CDR3 is CASSLGQGSGDTIYF. The CDR3 DNA is TGTGCCAGCAGCTTGGGGCAGGGGAGTGGAGACACCATATATTTT.

The chain couples TRBV29-1 to TRBJ2-3; TRBD1 matches 9 bases. The junction had 10 bases not matched to a gene; V was cut back by 6 bases and J by 9 bases. CDR1 is SQVTM, CDR2 ANQGSEA, per germline. The CDR3 runs to 13 residues. The CDR3 reads CSVTGGVGDTQYF. In nucleotides, the CDR3 is TGCAGCGTGACAGGGGGTGTGGGAGACACGCAGTATTTT.

This chain uses TRBV28 with TRBJ1-5; D might be TRBD1 (5 bases). Germline assignment: CDR1 MDHEN and CDR2 SYDVKM. CDR3 length: 16 residues. Trimming shortened V by 6 bases and J by 7 bases, and 22 bases separated the two germline ends. CDR3 loop: CASRPTGRGREQPQHF. As DNA, the CDR3 is TGTGCCAGCAGGCCGACCGGCCGGGGGAGGGAGCAGCCCCAGCATTTT.

This sequence joins TRBV18 and TRBJ2-2; 8 nucleotides align to TRBD2. V gave up 2 bases and J gave up 5 bases; unmatched junction bases: 7. CDR1 is KGHSH and CDR2 is LQKENI in the germline V gene. The CDR3 has 16 residues. The CDR3 loop reads CASSPGAGAGTGELFF. Here the CDR3 DNA reads TGTGCCAGCTCACCAGGAGCGGGAGCAGGGACCGGGGAGCTGTTTTTT. The complete variable domain, with remaining parts taken from reference TRBV18 and TRBJ2-2, reads NAGVMQNPRHLVRRRGQEARLRCSPMKGHSHVYWYRQLPEEGLKFMVYLQKENIIDESGMPKERFSAEFPKEGPSILRIQQVVRGDSAAYFCASSPGAGAGTGELFFGEGSRLTVL.

Here the CDR3 reads CAISAGTGMGEQFF. The CDR3 region has the DNA TGTGCCATCAGTGCCGGGACAGGGATGGGTGAGCAGTTCTTC. The rearrangement uses TRBV10-3 and TRBJ2-1; 9 nucleotides agree with TRBD1. This CDR3 spans 14 amino acids. Trimming cost V 4 bases and J 9 bases; bases outside gene matches: 7. Germline CDR1 reads ENHRY; CDR2 reads SYGVKD.

This rearrangement joins TRBV5-1 to TRBJ1-2; 8 bases agree with TRBD1. In germline, CDR1 is SGHRS, CDR2 YFSETQ. The V and J ends lost 4 bases and 5 bases, in that order; junction bases with no gene match: 4. The CDR3 length is 13 residues. The CDR3 DNA is TGCGCCAGCAGCCCAGGACAGGGATATGGCTACACCTTC. Translation: CASSPGQGYGYTF.

This sequence joins TRBV7-2 and TRBJ2-1; weak D call: TRBD1 (5 bases). The germline gives CDR1 SGHTA, CDR2 FQGNSA. V was trimmed by 6 bases and J by 0 bases, leaving 12 bases between them. This CDR3 has 15 amino acids. As DNA, the CDR3 is TGTGCCAGCAGTCAAAAGGGGTCCTCCTACAATGAGCAGTTCTTC. Its translation: CASSQKGSSYNEQFF. Full variable domain (outside the CDR3, taken from reference TRBV7-2 and TRBJ2-1): GAGVSQSPSNKVTEKGKDVELRCDPISGHTALYWYRQSLGQGLEFLIYFQGNSAPDKSGLPSDRFSAERTGGSVSTLTIQRTQQEDSAVYLCASSQKGSSYNEQFFGPGTRLTVL.

The gene calls are TRBV19 and TRBJ1-4; possibly TRBD1 for D (5 bases). The CDR3 totals 15 residues. CDR1 is LNHDA and CDR2 is SQIVND in the germline V gene (reference sequence). V lost 3 bases, J lost 2 bases, and 10 bases lay in between. CDR3 in amino acids: CASSIRGATNEKLFF. CDR3 DNA sequence: TGTGCCAGTAGTATTCGGGGCGCGACTAATGAAAAACTGTTTTTT.

The CDR3 spells CASSFGSGNTIYF. The CDR3 coding sequence is TGTGCCAGCAGTTTCGGCTCTGGAAACACCATATATTTT. The rearrangement uses TRBV12-3 or TRBV12-4 and TRBJ1-3; D remains ambiguous. The germline V and J ends were trimmed by 3 bases and 0 bases, with 3 bases remaining between them. The CDR3 length is 13 residues.

J is TRBJ2-7 and V is TRBV18; D is unresolved. The CDR3 consists of 14 residues. The V gene lost 1 base and the J gene lost 1 base, with 8 bases spanning the gap. Germline CDR1 and CDR2: KGHSH and LQKENI. The CDR3 loop is CASSPLAASYEQYF. The CDR3 DNA reads as TGTGCCAGCTCACCACTTGCGGCGTCCTACGAGCAGTACTTC.

The rearrangement links TRBV11-2 to TRBJ1-1; 7 nucleotides align to TRBD1. Trimming cost V 0 bases and J 3 bases; bases outside gene matches: 4. Germline values: CDR1 SGHAT, CDR2 FQNNGV. This CDR3 contains 15 residues. CDR3 residues: CASSLDVGGYTEAFF. The CDR3 DNA is TGTGCCAGCAGCTTAGATGTAGGGGGCTACACTGAAGCTTTCTTT.

V gene TRBV7-9 combines with J gene TRBJ2-7, with no clear D. V was cut by 2 bases and J by 3 bases, with 5 bases left in between. This CDR3 contains 12 residues. Per the germline V gene, CDR1 is SEHNR and CDR2 is FQNEAQ (reference sequence). In nucleotides, the CDR3 is TGTGCCAGCAGCTTATGGGACTACGAGCAGTACTTC. Protein sequence: CASSLWDYEQYF.

The chain links TRBV12-3 or TRBV12-4 to TRBJ2-1; no clear D gene. The CDR3 runs 13 residues. V lost 4 bases to trimming and J lost 5 bases, with 9 bases between them. The CDR3 coding sequence is TGTGCCAGCAGTTGGGGTCCAAACAATGAGCAGTTCTTC. Protein: CASSWGPNNEQFF.

The chain's CDR3 is CASSMGLAGVDRYNEQFF. In DNA, the CDR3 is TGTGCCAGTAGTATGGGACTAGCGGGAGTAGACCGCTACAATGAGCAGTTCTTC. The chain carries TRBV19 and TRBJ2-1, with 14 nucleotides matching TRBD2. Losses at the gene ends were 3 bases for V and 3 bases for J; bases not matched to a gene: 7. Germline CDR1 and CDR2: LNHDA and SQIVND (reference sequence). CDR3 size: 18 residues.

The J gene is TRBJ2-5, the V gene TRBV19, with D possibly TRBD1 on 6 matching bases. The V end was cut by 4 bases, the J end by 7 bases, with 16 bases between. The germline V gene has CDR1 LNHDA and CDR2 SQIVND (reference sequence). CDR3 length equals 14 residues. This CDR3 is CASSNGQPTGTQYF. The CDR3 DNA follows: TGTGCCAGTAGTAACGGACAGCCCACCGGGACCCAGTACTTC.

V and J are TRBV5-4 and TRBJ1-5; TRBD1 matches at 11 bases. Germline V lookup: CDR1 SGHNT, CDR2 YYREEE (reference sequence). The CDR3 is 18 amino acids. With V trimmed by 4 bases and J by 0 bases, 9 bases remained unmatched. The CDR3 is CASSIGTGGRYSNQPQHF. The CDR3 DNA reads as TGTGCCAGCAGCATCGGGACAGGGGGACGTTATAGCAATCAGCCCCAGCATTTT.

V usage is TRBV6-1 and J usage is TRBJ2-5; 12 nucleotides align to TRBD2. Germline CDR1 reads MNHNS; CDR2 reads SASEGT. V was clipped by 3 bases and J by 7 bases; unmatched bases: 18. CDR3 length: 19 residues. The CDR3, as DNA: TGTGCCAGCAGTGATCCTACCGGGACACCCGGACTAGCGGGGTGGACCCAGTACTTC. Amino acid sequence: CASSDPTGTPGLAGWTQYF.

CDR3 loop: CASSLSPGFRKNIQYF. The CDR3 nucleotides read TGTGCCAGCAGTTTAAGTCCAGGGTTCAGGAAAAACATTCAGTACTTC. This chain joins TRBV28 and TRBJ2-4, with a tentative D call TRBD1 (5 bases). Trimming cost V 2 bases and J 4 bases, with 15 bases left between them. This CDR3 has 16 residues. The germline V gene encodes CDR1 MDHEN and CDR2 SYDVKM.

V gene TRBV28 combines with J gene TRBJ1-2; D gene unclear. Germline values: CDR1 MDHEN, CDR2 SYDVKM. V shed 6 bases and J shed 0 bases, with 8 bases lying between them. This CDR3 has 13 residues. The CDR3 nucleotides are TGTGCCAGCAGACCGACATCTAACTATGGCTACACCTTC. Its translation: CASRPTSNYGYTF.

This clone was observed a single time. The chain recombines TRBV15 with TRBJ1-1, with unresolved D. Trimming shortened V by 0 bases and J by 4 bases, and 9 bases separated the two germline ends. CDR3 length equals 14 residues. Germline CDR1 reads LNHNV; CDR2 reads YYDKDF (reference sequence). The CDR3 bases are TGTGCCACCAGCAGAGATCCGGCCAGCACTGAAGCTTTCTTT. As protein: CATSRDPASTEAFF.